The 19 T cell receptor beta chains reported below all come from one sample, sequenced in a study of T cell changes during pregnancy in multiple sclerosis. Assay used: immunoSEQ multiplex PCR; TCRdb lists only in-frame clones, some missing. The sample consists of around 60,000 clones, roughly nine tenths of them appearing once. The specimen was peripheral blood, collected in the first trimester of pregnancy. These receptors were collected from a female donor with multiple sclerosis, enrolled in a pregnancy study.

The chain links TRBV5-4 to TRBJ1-6; D unresolved. Germline assignment: CDR1 SGHNT and CDR2 YYREEE (reference sequence). V gave up 3 bases and J gave up 3 bases, with 13 bases separating them. This CDR3 spans 16 amino acids. The CDR3, as DNA: TGTGCCAGCAGCTCCGGAGGGCCTGTCTATAATTCACCCCTCCACTTT. This translates into CASSSGGPVYNSPLHF.

The chain carries TRBV25-1 and TRBJ2-5, with 9 bases matching TRBD2. The CDR3 runs 15 residues. The V gene end was trimmed by 6 bases and the J gene end by 9 bases; junction bases not matched to a gene: 14. The V gene's germline CDR1 is MGHDK and CDR2 SYGVNS. The CDR3 loop is CASRLAGGHPGAQYF. The CDR3 DNA sequence: TGTGCCAGCAGACTTGCGGGGGGGCATCCTGGAGCCCAGTACTTC.

The V gene is TRBV5-4, the J gene TRBJ2-5; 7 positions agree with TRBD2. V shed 4 bases, J shed 2 bases, and the junction held 8 bases outside the gene matches. Germline lookup yields CDR1 SGHNT and CDR2 YYREEE (reference sequence). This CDR3 has 15 residues. The CDR3 reads CASSEAPSGQETQYF. The CDR3 DNA reads as TGTGCCAGCAGCGAGGCACCTAGCGGACAAGAGACCCAGTACTTC.

This rearrangement joins TRBV27 to TRBJ2-1; TRBD2 matches at 8 bases. The CDR3 runs 15 residues. After removal of 6 bases from V and 9 bases from J, the junction contained 13 bases not matched to a gene. Per the germline V gene, CDR1 is MNHEY and CDR2 is SMNVEV (reference sequence). Written as DNA, the CDR3 is TGTGCCAGCAGCCCTGGACTAGCCCAAGGAGGTGAGCAGTTCTTC. It encodes CASSPGLAQGGEQFF.

The chain couples TRBV19 to TRBJ1-5; no reliable D call. Germline lookup yields CDR1 LNHDA and CDR2 SQIVND (reference sequence). CDR3 length equals 16 residues. The V gene lost 6 bases and the J gene lost 4 bases, with 19 bases spanning the gap. CDR3 sequence: CASRNPLRGRNQPQHF. DNA of the CDR3: TGTGCCAGTAGAAACCCATTGCGAGGGAGGAATCAGCCCCAGCATTTT.

This chain connects TRBV19 to TRBJ1-5; D is uncertain. V was trimmed by 5 bases and J by 0 bases, leaving 14 bases between them. CDR1 LNHDA and CDR2 SQIVND come from the germline V gene (reference sequence). The CDR3 loop spans 16 amino acids. The DNA of the CDR3 is TGTGCCAGTAGTGTGGAGGGCATGAATAGCAATCAGCCCCAGCATTTT. Translation gives CASSVEGMNSNQPQHF. Full variable domain (remainder filled in from reference TRBV19 and TRBJ1-5): DGGITQSPKYLFRKEGQNVTLSCEQNLNHDAMYWYRQDPGQGLRLIYYSQIVNDFQKGDIAEGYSVSREKKESFPLTVTSAQKNPTAFYLCASSVEGMNSNQPQHFGDGTRLSIL.

The chain has TRBV5-1 and TRBJ1-3; D is ambiguous. Germline-derived CDR1 and CDR2 are SGHRS and YFSETQ. The CDR3 contains 16 residues. Trimming removed 0 bases from V and 1 base from J, with 11 bases in between. CDR3 nucleotide sequence: TGCGCCAGCAGCTTGGCGGGTCCGGTTTCTGGAAACACCATATATTTT. Encoded protein: CASSLAGPVSGNTIYF.

The genes are TRBV7-8 and TRBJ1-4; 10 nucleotides align to TRBD1. This CDR3 is 17 amino acids long. Germline trimming cut 1 base from V and 8 bases from J; bases unmatched to any gene: 10. Germline V gene lookup returns CDR1 SGHVS and CDR2 FQNEAQ. The CDR3 nucleotides read TGTGCCAGCAGCTTAGGACAGGGGGCGGAACGGAACGAAAAACTGTTTTTT. Amino acid sequence: CASSLGQGAERNEKLFF.

The V call is TRBV4-1, the J call TRBJ1-3; perhaps TRBD1 as D (6 bases). The CDR3 length is 16 residues. The germline gives CDR1 MGHRA, CDR2 YSYEKL. V lost 3 bases to trimming and J lost 0 bases, with 12 bases between them. This CDR3 reads CASSQTGHPSGNTIYF. The CDR3 bases are TGCGCCAGCAGCCAGACGGGACACCCCTCTGGAAACACCATATATTTT.

The rearrangement joins TRBV11-2 to TRBJ2-3; D is unresolved. The CDR3 is 16 amino acids. Per the germline V gene, CDR1 is SGHAT and CDR2 is FQNNGV. V lost 7 bases to trimming and J lost 2 bases, with 19 bases between them. Here the CDR3 reads CASTNQREPPTDTQYF. The CDR3 DNA follows: TGTGCCAGCACCAATCAGCGCGAGCCCCCCACAGATACGCAGTATTTT.

The J gene is TRBJ2-3, the V gene TRBV5-1; D not resolved. Germline V gives CDR1 SGHRS, CDR2 YFSETQ. Trimming stripped 5 bases from V and 5 bases from J, with 6 bases between. This CDR3 spans 11 amino acids. CDR3 DNA sequence: TGCGCCAGCAGTTTCTTAGATACGCAGTATTTT. This encodes CASSFLDTQYF. The complete variable domain, with remaining parts taken from reference TRBV5-1 and TRBJ2-3, reads KAGVTQTPRYLIKTRGQQVTLSCSPISGHRSVSWYQQTPGQGLQFLFEYFSETQRNKGNFPGRFSGRQFSNSRSEMNVSTLELGDSALYLCASSFLDTQYFGPGTRLTVL.

The V call is TRBV7-3, the J call TRBJ1-1; tentative D call: TRBD1 (6 bases). This CDR3 is 13 amino acids long. Looked up from germline, CDR1 is SGHTA and CDR2 is FQGTGA. Trimming took off 3 bases at V and 3 bases at J, with 8 bases between the two ends. The CDR3 sequence: CASSFPGDTEAFF. In nucleotides, the CDR3 is TGTGCCAGCAGCTTCCCAGGGGACACTGAAGCTTTCTTT.

A single count supports this clone. V usage is TRBV6-1 and J usage is TRBJ1-2; TRBD1 agrees at 7 bases. The CDR3 consists of 14 residues. Losses at the gene ends were 6 bases for V and 8 bases for J; bases not matched to a gene: 12. The V gene's germline CDR1 is MNHNS and CDR2 SASEGT. The CDR3 DNA is TGTGCCAGCAGAGAACAGGGGTCTGTTGACGGCTACACCTTC. Its protein is CASREQGSVDGYTF.

CDR3 amino acids: CATGAPYEQYF. The CDR3 DNA follows: TGTGCGACAGGAGCACCTTACGAGCAGTACTTC. V gene TRBV30 combines with J gene TRBJ2-7, with D perhaps TRBD1 (6 bases). Germline V gene lookup returns CDR1 GTSNPN and CDR2 SVGIG (reference sequence). The CDR3 has 11 amino acids.

The rearrangement links TRBV7-2 to TRBJ2-5, with no clear D. The V and J ends lost 5 bases and 7 bases respectively, with 14 bases between them. The CDR3 sequence is 13 residues long. Germline V gives CDR1 SGHTA, CDR2 FQGNSA. CDR3 DNA sequence: TGTGCCAGCAGCCTAGGACGGTCAGGGACCCAGTACTTC. Protein product: CASSLGRSGTQYF.

The chain recombines TRBV10-1 with TRBJ2-2; D is perhaps TRBD2 (5 bases). The CDR3 covers 17 residues. Trimming cost V 2 bases and J 5 bases, with 18 bases left between them. Germline-derived CDR1 and CDR2 are WNHNN and SYGVQD (reference sequence). The CDR3 DNA sequence: TGCGCCAGCAGTGAGGAGAGGGTAGCCCGTGGAACCGGGGAGCTGTTTTTT. As protein: CASSEERVARGTGELFF.

CDR3 coding DNA: TGTGCCAGCAGCGTAAACCCTTGGCGGAACGAGCAGTACTTC. Its protein is CASSVNPWRNEQYF. The rearrangement joins TRBV9 to TRBJ2-7; D remains ambiguous. Germline lookup yields CDR1 SGDLS and CDR2 YYNGEE. The CDR3 extends over 14 amino acids. V shed 1 base and J shed 5 bases, with 13 bases lying between them.

This clone has just one count. V usage is TRBV18 and J usage is TRBJ2-7, with a weak D call TRBD1 (5 bases). The germline V gene encodes CDR1 KGHSH and CDR2 LQKENI. This CDR3 is 16 amino acids long. The V end was cut by 3 bases, the J end by 5 bases, with 20 bases between. The CDR3 reads CASSPTRAQGRNEQYF. The CDR3 nucleotides are TGTGCCAGCTCACCGACCAGGGCCCAGGGTAGGAACGAGCAGTACTTC.

The chain uses TRBV6-1 and TRBJ2-7; tentative D call: TRBD2 (6 bases). V shed 8 bases and J shed 4 bases, with 18 bases lying between them. There are 14 residues in the CDR3. Germline V gene lookup returns CDR1 MNHNS and CDR2 SASEGT. The chain's CDR3 is CASGGRSSTYEQYF. The CDR3 DNA reads as TGTGCCAGCGGGGGGAGGAGTAGTACGTACGAGCAGTACTTC.